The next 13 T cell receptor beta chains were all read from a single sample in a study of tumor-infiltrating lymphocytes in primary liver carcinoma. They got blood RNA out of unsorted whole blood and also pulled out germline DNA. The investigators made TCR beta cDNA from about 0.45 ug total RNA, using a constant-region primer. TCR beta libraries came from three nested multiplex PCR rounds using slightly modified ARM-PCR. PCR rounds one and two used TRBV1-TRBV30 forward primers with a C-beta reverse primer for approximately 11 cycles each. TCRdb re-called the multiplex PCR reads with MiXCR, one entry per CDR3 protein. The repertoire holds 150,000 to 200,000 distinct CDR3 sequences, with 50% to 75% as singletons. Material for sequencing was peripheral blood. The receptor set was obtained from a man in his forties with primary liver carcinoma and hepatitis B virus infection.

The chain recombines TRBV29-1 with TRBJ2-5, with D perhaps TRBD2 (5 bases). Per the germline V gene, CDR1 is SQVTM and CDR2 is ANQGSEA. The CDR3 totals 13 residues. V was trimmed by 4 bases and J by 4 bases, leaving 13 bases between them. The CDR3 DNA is TGCAGCGTTGTGGGCAGCGGACGAGAGACCCAGTACTTC. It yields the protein CSVVGSGRETQYF.

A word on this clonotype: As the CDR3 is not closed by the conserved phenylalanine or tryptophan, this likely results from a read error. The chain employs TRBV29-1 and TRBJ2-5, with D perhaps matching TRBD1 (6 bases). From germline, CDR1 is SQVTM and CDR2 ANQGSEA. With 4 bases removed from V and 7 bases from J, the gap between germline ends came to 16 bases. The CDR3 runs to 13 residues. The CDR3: CSVGTDRWGTQYS. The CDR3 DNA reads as TGCAGCGTTGGGACAGATCGATGGGGGACCCAGTACTCC.

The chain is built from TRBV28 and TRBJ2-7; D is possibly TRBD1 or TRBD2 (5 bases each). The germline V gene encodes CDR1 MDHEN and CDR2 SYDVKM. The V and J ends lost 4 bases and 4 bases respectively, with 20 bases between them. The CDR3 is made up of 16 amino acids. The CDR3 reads CASSSPGGRGRYEQYF. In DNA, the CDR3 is TGTGCCAGCAGTTCCCCCGGTGGTAGGGGACGGTACGAGCAGTACTTC.

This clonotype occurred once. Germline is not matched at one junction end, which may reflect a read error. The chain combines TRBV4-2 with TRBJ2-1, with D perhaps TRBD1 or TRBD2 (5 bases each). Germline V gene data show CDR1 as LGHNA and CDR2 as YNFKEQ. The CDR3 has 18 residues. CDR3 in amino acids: CASSQNTLVGAGYNERFF. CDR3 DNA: TGTGCCAGCAGCCAGAACACGTTAGTGGGAGCAGGGTACAATGAGCGGTTCTTC.

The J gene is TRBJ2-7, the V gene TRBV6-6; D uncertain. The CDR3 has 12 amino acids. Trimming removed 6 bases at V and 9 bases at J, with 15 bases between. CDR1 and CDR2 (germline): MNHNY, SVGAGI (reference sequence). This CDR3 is CASSQGQERQYF. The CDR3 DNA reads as TGTGCCAGCAGCCAAGGGCAGGAAAGGCAGTACTTC.

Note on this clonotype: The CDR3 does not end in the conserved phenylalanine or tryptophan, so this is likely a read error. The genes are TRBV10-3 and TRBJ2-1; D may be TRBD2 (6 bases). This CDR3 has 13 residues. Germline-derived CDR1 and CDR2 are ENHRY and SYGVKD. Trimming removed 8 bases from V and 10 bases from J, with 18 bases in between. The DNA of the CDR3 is TGTGCCATCGCGGAGGGCTCTAGGGACGAGCAGTTCGTC. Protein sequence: CAIAEGSRDEQFV.

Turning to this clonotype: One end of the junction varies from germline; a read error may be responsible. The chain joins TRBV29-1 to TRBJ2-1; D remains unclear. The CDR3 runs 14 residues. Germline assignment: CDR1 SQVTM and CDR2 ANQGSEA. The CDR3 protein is CSVDQDASYSEQLF. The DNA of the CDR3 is TGCAGCGTTGACCAGGATGCGAGTTACAGTGAGCAGCTCTTC.

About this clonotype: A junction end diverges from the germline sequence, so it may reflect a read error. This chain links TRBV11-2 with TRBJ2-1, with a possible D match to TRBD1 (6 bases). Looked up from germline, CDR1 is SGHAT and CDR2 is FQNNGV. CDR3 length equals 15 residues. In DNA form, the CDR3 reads TGTGACAGCAGCTTAGGGCAGGGGCCCGACAATGAGCAGTCCTTC. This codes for CDSSLGQGPDNEQSF. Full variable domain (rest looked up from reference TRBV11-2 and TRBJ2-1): EAGVAQSPRYKIIEKRQSVAFWCNPISGHATLYWYQQILGQGPKLLIQFQNNGVVDDSQLPKDRFSAERLKGVDSTLKIQPAKLEDSAVYLCDSSLGQGPDNEQSFGPGTRLTVL.

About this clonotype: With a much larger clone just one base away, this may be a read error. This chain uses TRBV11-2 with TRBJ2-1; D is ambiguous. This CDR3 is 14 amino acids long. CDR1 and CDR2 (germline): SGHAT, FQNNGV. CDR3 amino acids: CANSLFGRYNEQFF. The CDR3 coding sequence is TGTGCCAACAGCTTATTCGGCAGATACAATGAGCAGTTCTTC.

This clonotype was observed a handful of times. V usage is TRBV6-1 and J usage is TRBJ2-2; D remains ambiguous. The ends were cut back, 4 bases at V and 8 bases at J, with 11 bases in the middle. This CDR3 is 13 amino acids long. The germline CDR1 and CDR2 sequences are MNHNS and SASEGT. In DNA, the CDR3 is TGTGCCAGCAGTGGGGCTTACGATGGGGAGCTGTTTTTT. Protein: CASSGAYDGELFF.

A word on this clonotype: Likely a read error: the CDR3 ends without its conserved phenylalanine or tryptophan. CDR3 region: CAGSLDRDSYEQYI. Here the CDR3 DNA reads TGTGCCGGCAGTCTAGACAGGGACTCCTACGAGCAGTACATC. The rearrangement joins TRBV12-3 or TRBV12-4 to TRBJ2-7; TRBD1 aligns across 7 bases. The CDR3 length is 14 residues.

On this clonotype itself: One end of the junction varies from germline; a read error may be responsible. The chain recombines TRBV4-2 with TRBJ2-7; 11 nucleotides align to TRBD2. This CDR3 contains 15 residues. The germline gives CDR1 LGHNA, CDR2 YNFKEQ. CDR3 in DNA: TGTGCCAGCACCCCTGGGACTAGCGGACCCTACGATCAGTACTTC. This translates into CASTPGTSGPYDQYF.

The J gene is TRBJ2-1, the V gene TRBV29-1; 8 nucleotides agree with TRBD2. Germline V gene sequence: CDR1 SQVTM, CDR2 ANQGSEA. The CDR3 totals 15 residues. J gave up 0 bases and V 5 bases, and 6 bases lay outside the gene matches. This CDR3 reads CSVLASGSSYNEQFF. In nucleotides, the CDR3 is TGCAGCGTTCTGGCAAGCGGGAGCTCCTACAATGAGCAGTTCTTC.